This entry concerns a single T cell receptor beta chain. The sample is drawn from a study of blood T cell repertoires in COVID-19. Participants were aged roughly 18 to 89 years, lived in under 30 US areas, and enrolled virtually. Categorization into cohorts depended on clinical history that participants reported. Original analysis: How many nucleated cells were present was estimated from reference gene primer amplification. This table comes from immunoSEQ multiplex PCR, and its TCRdb copy is limited to in-frame clones, with some not included. The V and J calls and the clone size are those of that table, but D and trimming were determined from the DNA. This table holds 380,000 or so clones, roughly 90% found once. The source of this sequence is a young woman with acute COVID-19. Sequenced: PBMCs or T cells enriched from blood (not recorded which).

The CDR3 DNA sequence: TGTGCCAGCAGGCAAACAGGGAGTAGCAATCAGCCCCAGCATTTT. Residues: CASRQTGSSNQPQHF. This chain links TRBV6-6 with TRBJ1-5; weak D call: TRBD1 (6 bases). This CDR3 is built from 15 residues. V gave up 6 bases and J gave up 0 bases, with 12 bases separating them. Looked up from germline, CDR1 is MNHNY and CDR2 is SVGAGI (reference sequence).